This T cell receptor beta chain was captured in a study of blood T cell repertoires in COVID-19. Study context: Donors in the United States, Italy and Spain gave samples during acute or convalescent COVID-19.

Germline CDR1 SGDLS, CDR2 YYNGEE. The V end lost 0 bases, the J end lost 6 bases, and 15 bases lay between the germline ends. The CDR3 spans 16 residues. The assay was immunoSEQ multiplex PCR, and TCRdb's table has in-frame clones only and misses some. The sample shows about 210,000 clones, about four fifths of them seen only once. Individuals drawn from 24 US areas were roughly 18 to 95 years old. Material for sequencing was PBMCs or T cells enriched from blood (not recorded which). This TCR came from a woman aged 50 to 60 with acute COVID-19. The rearrangement joins TRBV9 to TRBJ2-2; no reliable D call. The CDR3, as DNA: TGTGCCAGCAGCGTAGATCGAACTCCCCTCTCCGGGGAGCTGTTTTTT. It specifies CASSVDRTPLSGELFF.